Presented here are 16 T cell receptor beta chains from one specimen sequenced in a study of human T cells and chemical hapten exposure. One entry per CDR3 protein, called by TCRdb with MiXCR from the RACE reads. This table has roughly 80,000 distinct CDR3 sequences, about 14% appearing once. Documented time point: pre-sensitization, week 0. Treatment in this sample: therapeutic diphenylcyclopropenone sensitization with weekly scalp DPC. The sequences come from whole blood, collected in connection with sensitization to the hapten diphenylcyclopropenone (DPC). These receptors all come from a woman aged 45 to 65 with alopecia areata. Some clones in this sample may be carry-over from other donors' samples.

The rearrangement joins TRBV28 to TRBJ1-4; D call uncertain. Per the germline V gene, CDR1 is MDHEN and CDR2 is SYDVKM. The V gene lost 2 bases and the J gene lost 7 bases, with 11 bases spanning the gap. The CDR3 runs to 14 residues. CDR3 region: CASSLATMGEKLFF. In DNA form, the CDR3 reads TGTGCCAGCAGTTTAGCTACCATGGGTGAAAAACTGTTTTTT.

The chain combines TRBV5-1 with TRBJ2-3, with D perhaps assigned TRBD1 or TRBD2 (5 bases each). The germline V and J ends were trimmed by 5 bases and 3 bases, with 10 bases remaining between them. Germline V lookup: CDR1 SGHRS, CDR2 YFSETQ. The CDR3 is 13 residues long. Here the CDR3 reads CASRNEGTDTQYF. Here the CDR3 DNA reads TGCGCCAGCAGGAACGAGGGGACAGATACGCAGTATTTT.

The rearrangement uses TRBV4-2 and TRBJ1-5; D is possibly TRBD1 (5 bases). Per germline, CDR1 LGHNA and CDR2 YNFKEQ. This CDR3 region has 15 residues. V lost 2 bases and J lost 7, with 15 bases in between. CDR3 region: CASSQLPAGRQPQHF. Here the CDR3 DNA reads TGTGCCAGCAGCCAACTCCCGGCAGGGAGGCAGCCCCAGCATTTT.

The chain couples TRBV18 to TRBJ2-3; D could derive from TRBD1 or TRBD2 (5 bases each). Trimming removed 6 bases at V and 0 bases at J, with 10 bases between. This CDR3 comprises 14 residues. Looked up from germline, CDR1 is KGHSH and CDR2 is LQKENI. The DNA for the CDR3 is TGTGCCAGCTCGTACGGGGCTAGCACAGATACGCAGTATTTT. Translated, it gives CASSYGASTDTQYF.

The chain is built from TRBV30 and TRBJ1-3; D is ambiguous. CDR1 is GTSNPN and CDR2 is SVGIG in the germline V gene (reference sequence). Deletions cut 4 bases from V and 3 bases from J, with 7 bases between. The CDR3 covers 12 residues. CDR3 residues: CAWKKGGNTIYF. CDR3 nucleotides: TGTGCCTGGAAGAAGGGTGGAAACACCATATATTTT.

This clonotype occurred many times. The V call is TRBV7-6, the J call TRBJ2-3; 9 bases fit TRBD1. This CDR3 has 15 amino acids. V gave up 4 bases and J gave up 3 bases; unmatched junction bases: 5. Germline V gene lookup returns CDR1 SGHVS and CDR2 FNYEAQ. CDR3 sequence: CASSSNRGQTDTQYF. CDR3 nucleotides: TGTGCCAGCAGCTCTAACAGGGGGCAAACAGATACGCAGTATTTT.

The J gene is TRBJ1-2, the V gene TRBV18, with 7 positions matching TRBD1. The CDR3 covers 13 residues. Germline-derived CDR1 and CDR2 are KGHSH and LQKENI. Unmatched junction bases numbered 3, after V lost 3 bases and J lost 5 bases. The CDR3, as DNA: TGTGCCAGCTCACCGGGGACAGTATATGGCTACACCTTC. This encodes CASSPGTVYGYTF.

Only a few counts were recorded for this clonotype. The chain recombines TRBV5-1 with TRBJ2-1; D possibly corresponds to TRBD2 (6 bases). Between the trimmed V and J ends, which lost 4 bases and 8 bases, there was a span of 16 bases. The germline V gene encodes CDR1 SGHRS and CDR2 YFSETQ. This CDR3 is 14 amino acids long. The CDR3 sequence is CASSRHPPGDEQFF. The CDR3 coding sequence is TGCGCCAGCAGCCGTCACCCCCCGGGGGATGAGCAGTTCTTC.

This clonotype was detected a few times. The chain couples TRBV11-3 to TRBJ2-1; 13 bases align to TRBD2. The germline CDR1 and CDR2 sequences are SGHNT and YENEEA. The V segment lost 7 bases and the J segment 9 bases; nucleotides outside the gene matches: 9. This CDR3 has 15 residues. The CDR3 here is CASTSAGTSGAEQFF. CDR3 in DNA: TGTGCCAGCACCTCCGCCGGGACTAGCGGGGCTGAGCAGTTCTTC.

Only a few counts were recorded for this clonotype. The rearrangement joins TRBV11-2 to TRBJ1-5; 10 nucleotides match TRBD1. CDR3 length equals 17 residues. Germline V gene lookup returns CDR1 SGHAT and CDR2 FQNNGV. Trimming removed 5 bases from V and 3 bases from J; junction bases left unmatched: 10. The CDR3 DNA follows: TGTGCCAGCAGCCGGGGACACGGGACAGGGGACAATCAGCCCCAGCATTTT. Translating it yields CASSRGHGTGDNQPQHF. Filled out from reference TRBV11-2 and TRBJ1-5, the complete variable domain reads EAGVAQSPRYKIIEKRQSVAFWCNPISGHATLYWYQQILGQGPKLLIQFQNNGVVDDSQLPKDRFSAERLKGVDSTLKIQPAKLEDSAVYLCASSRGHGTGDNQPQHFGDGTRLSIL.

The V gene is TRBV7-2, the J gene TRBJ2-5; D is ambiguous. CDR3 size: 14 residues. The V end lost 2 bases, the J end lost 2 bases, and 9 bases lay between the germline ends. Germline CDR1 is SGHTA and CDR2 is FQGNSA. The CDR3 here is CASSLSLRQETQYF. CDR3 nucleotides: TGTGCCAGCAGCTTATCTTTAAGACAAGAGACCCAGTACTTC.

This clonotype was seen a few times. Written as DNA, the CDR3 is TGTGCCAGCAGCCGAAACACAGATACGCAGTATTTT. Translating gives CASSRNTDTQYF. The V call is TRBV14, the J call TRBJ2-3, with unresolved D. The CDR3 runs 12 residues. The germline V gene has CDR1 SGHDN and CDR2 FVKESK. V was pared by 4 bases and J by 2 bases, with 4 bases between.

This clonotype was counted between two and nine times. This chain links TRBV7-8 with TRBJ1-4; D is unclear. CDR3 length equals 14 residues. Germline CDR1 and CDR2: SGHVS and FQNEAQ. Trimming took 4 bases from V and 8 from J, leaving 14 bases between them. CDR3 region: CASSSSRRGEKLFF. In DNA, the CDR3 is TGTGCCAGCAGCTCGTCGAGGAGAGGGGAAAAACTGTTTTTT.

The chain combines TRBV12-3 or TRBV12-4 with TRBJ2-5; TRBD2 aligns across 10 bases. The CDR3 loop spans 15 amino acids. The junction had 5 bases not matched to a gene; V was cut back by 6 bases and J by 1 base. CDR3 nucleotides: TGTGCCAGCAGCAGTAGCGGGAGGATCCAAGAGACCCAGTACTTC. As protein: CASSSSGRIQETQYF.

V usage is TRBV7-6 and J usage is TRBJ2-7; D is ambiguous. The V and J ends lost 2 bases and 5 bases respectively, with 10 bases between them. Germline CDR1 reads SGHVS; CDR2 reads FNYEAQ. This CDR3 is 13 amino acids long. For the CDR3, the DNA is TGTGCCAGCAGCTTATCTTTTGTCCACGAGCAGTACTTC. The encoded protein is CASSLSFVHEQYF.

In its sample, this clonotype was seen many times. The V call is TRBV7-8, the J call TRBJ2-1, with D possibly being TRBD2 (5 bases). CDR1 and CDR2 (germline): SGHVS, FQNEAQ. Trimming left V 5 bases short and J 2 bases short, with 13 bases between. The CDR3 sequence is 15 residues long. CDR3 bases: TGTGCCAGCAGCCAGAGGCCCGGGGCCTACAATGAGCAGTTCTTC. It codes for CASSQRPGAYNEQFF. The whole variable domain, remainder taken from reference TRBV7-8 and TRBJ2-1, is GAGVSQSPRYKVAKRGQDVALRCDPISGHVSLFWYQQALGQGPEFLTYFQNEAQLDKSGLPSDRFFAERPEGSVSTLKIQRTQQEDSAVYLCASSQRPGAYNEQFFGPGTRLTVL.